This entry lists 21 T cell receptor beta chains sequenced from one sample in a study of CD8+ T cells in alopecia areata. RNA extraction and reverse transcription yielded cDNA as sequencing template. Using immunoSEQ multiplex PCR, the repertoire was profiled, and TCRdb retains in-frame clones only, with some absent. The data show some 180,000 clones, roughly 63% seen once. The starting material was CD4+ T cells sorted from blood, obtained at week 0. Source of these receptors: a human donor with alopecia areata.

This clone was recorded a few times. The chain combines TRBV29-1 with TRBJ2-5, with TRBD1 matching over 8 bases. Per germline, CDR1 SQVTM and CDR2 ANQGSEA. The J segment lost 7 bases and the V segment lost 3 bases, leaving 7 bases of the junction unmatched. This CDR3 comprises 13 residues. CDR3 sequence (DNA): TGCAGCGTTGAGCAGGGGGCGAGATCGACCCAGTACTTC. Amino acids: CSVEQGARSTQYF.

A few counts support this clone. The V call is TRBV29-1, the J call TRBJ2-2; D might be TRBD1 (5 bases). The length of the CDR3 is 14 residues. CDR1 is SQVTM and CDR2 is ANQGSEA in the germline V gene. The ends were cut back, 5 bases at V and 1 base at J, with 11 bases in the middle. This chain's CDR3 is CSVRSGQNTGELFF. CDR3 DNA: TGCAGCGTTCGCTCCGGACAGAACACCGGGGAGCTGTTTTTT.

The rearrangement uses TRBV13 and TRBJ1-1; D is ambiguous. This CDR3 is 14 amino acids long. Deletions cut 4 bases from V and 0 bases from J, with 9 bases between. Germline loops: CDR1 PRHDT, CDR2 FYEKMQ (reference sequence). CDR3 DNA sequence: TGTGCCAGCAGCTGGGAAGTCATGAACACTGAAGCTTTCTTT. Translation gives CASSWEVMNTEAFF.

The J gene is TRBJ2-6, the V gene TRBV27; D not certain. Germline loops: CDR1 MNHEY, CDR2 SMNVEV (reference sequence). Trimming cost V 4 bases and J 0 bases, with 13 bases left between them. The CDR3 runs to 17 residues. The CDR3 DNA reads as TGTGCCAGCAGTTCCTTAGGTGCAGGCTCTGGGGCCAACGTCCTGACTTTC. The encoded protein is CASSSLGAGSGANVLTF.

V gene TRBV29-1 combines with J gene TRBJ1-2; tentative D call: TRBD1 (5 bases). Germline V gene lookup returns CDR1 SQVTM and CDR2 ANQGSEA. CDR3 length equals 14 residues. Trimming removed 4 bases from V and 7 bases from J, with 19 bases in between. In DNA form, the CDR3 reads TGCAGCGTTGTATTGACGGGCAGGGTTGGTGGCTACACCTTC. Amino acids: CSVVLTGRVGGYTF.

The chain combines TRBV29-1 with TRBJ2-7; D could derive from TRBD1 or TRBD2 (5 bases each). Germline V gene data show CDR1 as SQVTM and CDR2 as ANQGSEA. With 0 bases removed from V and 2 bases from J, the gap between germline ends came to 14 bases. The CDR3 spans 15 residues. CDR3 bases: TGCAGCGTTGAAGATCGCCGGGGCAGCGCCTACGAGCAGTACTTC. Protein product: CSVEDRRGSAYEQYF.

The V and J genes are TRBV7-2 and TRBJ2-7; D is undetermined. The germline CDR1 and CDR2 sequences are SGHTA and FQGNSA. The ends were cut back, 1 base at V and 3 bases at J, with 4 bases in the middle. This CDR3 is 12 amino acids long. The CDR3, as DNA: TGTGCCAGCAGCTTAGAGAGCTACGAGCAGTACTTC. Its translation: CASSLESYEQYF.

CDR3 region: CAISGGGPETQYF. CDR3 sequence (DNA): TGTGCCATCAGTGGGGGAGGGCCGGAGACCCAGTACTTC. This chain links TRBV10-3 with TRBJ2-5; TRBD2 matches 7 bases. CDR3 size: 13 residues. Germline assignment: CDR1 ENHRY and CDR2 SYGVKD. The V gene end was trimmed by 4 bases and the J gene end by 5 bases; junction bases not matched to a gene: 4.

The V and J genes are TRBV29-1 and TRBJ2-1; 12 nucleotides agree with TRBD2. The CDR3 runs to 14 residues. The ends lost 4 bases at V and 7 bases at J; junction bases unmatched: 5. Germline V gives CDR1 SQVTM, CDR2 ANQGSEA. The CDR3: CSVAPSGGVNEQFF. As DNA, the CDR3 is TGCAGCGTTGCCCCTAGCGGGGGGGTGAATGAGCAGTTCTTC.

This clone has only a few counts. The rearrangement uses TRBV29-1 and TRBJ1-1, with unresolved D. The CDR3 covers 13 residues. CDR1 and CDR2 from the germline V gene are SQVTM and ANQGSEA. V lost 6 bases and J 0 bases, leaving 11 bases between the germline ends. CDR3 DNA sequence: TGCAGCGTGGTGAGGGATCTGAACACTGAAGCTTTCTTT. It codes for CSVVRDLNTEAFF.

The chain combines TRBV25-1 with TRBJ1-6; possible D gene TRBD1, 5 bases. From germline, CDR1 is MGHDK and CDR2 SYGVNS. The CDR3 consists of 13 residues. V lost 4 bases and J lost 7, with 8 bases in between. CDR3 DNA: TGTGCCAGCAGTGTGAAGGGGAATTCACCCCTCCACTTT. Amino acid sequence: CASSVKGNSPLHF.

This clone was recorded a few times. CDR3 loop: CASSTGQLGNGYTF. CDR3 nucleotide sequence: TGTGCCAGCAGTACGGGACAGCTTGGGAATGGCTACACCTTC. J is TRBJ1-2 and V is TRBV6-5; 7 bases are a match to TRBD1. CDR1 MNHEY and CDR2 SVGAGI come from the germline V gene. CDR3 length: 14 residues. The J segment lost 6 bases and the V segment lost 5 bases, leaving 9 bases of the junction unmatched.

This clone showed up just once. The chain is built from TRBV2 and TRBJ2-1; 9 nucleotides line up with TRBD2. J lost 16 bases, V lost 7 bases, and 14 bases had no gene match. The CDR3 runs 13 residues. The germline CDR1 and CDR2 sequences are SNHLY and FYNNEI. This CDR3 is CASKSSGGKKLFF. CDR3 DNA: TGTGCCAGCAAGTCAAGCGGGGGGAAGAAGTTATTCTTC.

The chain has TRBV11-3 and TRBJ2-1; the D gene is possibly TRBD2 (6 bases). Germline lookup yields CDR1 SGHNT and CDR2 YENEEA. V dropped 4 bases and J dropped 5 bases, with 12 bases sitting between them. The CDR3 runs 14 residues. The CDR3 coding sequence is TGTGCCAGCAGCTCACGGACTACTCACAATGAGCAGTTCTTC. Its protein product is CASSSRTTHNEQFF.

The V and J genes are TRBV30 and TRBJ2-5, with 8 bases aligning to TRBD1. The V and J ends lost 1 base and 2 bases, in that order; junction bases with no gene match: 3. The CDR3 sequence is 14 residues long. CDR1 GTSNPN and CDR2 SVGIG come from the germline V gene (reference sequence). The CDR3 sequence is CAWSAGTGQETQYF. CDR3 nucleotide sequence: TGTGCCTGGAGTGCGGGGACAGGTCAAGAGACCCAGTACTTC.

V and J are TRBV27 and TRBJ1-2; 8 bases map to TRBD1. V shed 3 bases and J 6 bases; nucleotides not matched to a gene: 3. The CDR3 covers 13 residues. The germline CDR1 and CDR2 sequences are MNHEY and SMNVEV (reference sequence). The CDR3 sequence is CASSFAGGNGYTF. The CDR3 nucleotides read TGTGCCAGCAGTTTTGCAGGGGGCAATGGCTACACCTTC.

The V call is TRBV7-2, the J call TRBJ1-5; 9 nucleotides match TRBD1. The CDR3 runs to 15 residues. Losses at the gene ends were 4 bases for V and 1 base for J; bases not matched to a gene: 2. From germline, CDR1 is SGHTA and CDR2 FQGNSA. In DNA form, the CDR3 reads TGTGCCAGCAGCTCCACAGGGGGCAGCAATCAGCCCCAGCATTTT. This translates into CASSSTGGSNQPQHF.

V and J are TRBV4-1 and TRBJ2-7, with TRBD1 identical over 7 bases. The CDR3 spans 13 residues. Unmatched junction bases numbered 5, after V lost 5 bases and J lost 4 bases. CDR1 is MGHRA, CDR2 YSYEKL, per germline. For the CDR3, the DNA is TGCGCCAGCAGCGGACAGGTGGAGTACGAGCAGTACTTC. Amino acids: CASSGQVEYEQYF.

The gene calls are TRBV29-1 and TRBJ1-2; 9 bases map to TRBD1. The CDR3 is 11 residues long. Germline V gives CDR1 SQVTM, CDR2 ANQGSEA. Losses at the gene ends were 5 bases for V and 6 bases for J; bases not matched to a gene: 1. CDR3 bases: TGCAGCGTTAGGACAGGGGATGGCTACACCTTC. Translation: CSVRTGDGYTF.

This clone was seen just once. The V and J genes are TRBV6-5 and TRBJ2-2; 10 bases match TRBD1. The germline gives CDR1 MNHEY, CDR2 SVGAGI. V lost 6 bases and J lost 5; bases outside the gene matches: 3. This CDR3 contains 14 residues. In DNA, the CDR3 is TGTGCCAGCAGAAGGACAGGGGGGACCGGGGAGCTGTTTTTT. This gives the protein CASRRTGGTGELFF.

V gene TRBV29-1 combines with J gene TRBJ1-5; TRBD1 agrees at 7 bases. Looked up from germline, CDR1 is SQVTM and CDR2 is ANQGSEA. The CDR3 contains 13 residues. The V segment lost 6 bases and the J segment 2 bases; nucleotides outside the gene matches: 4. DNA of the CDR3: TGCAGCGTGCAGGACAGGCGCAATCAGCCCCAGCATTTT. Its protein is CSVQDRRNQPQHF.